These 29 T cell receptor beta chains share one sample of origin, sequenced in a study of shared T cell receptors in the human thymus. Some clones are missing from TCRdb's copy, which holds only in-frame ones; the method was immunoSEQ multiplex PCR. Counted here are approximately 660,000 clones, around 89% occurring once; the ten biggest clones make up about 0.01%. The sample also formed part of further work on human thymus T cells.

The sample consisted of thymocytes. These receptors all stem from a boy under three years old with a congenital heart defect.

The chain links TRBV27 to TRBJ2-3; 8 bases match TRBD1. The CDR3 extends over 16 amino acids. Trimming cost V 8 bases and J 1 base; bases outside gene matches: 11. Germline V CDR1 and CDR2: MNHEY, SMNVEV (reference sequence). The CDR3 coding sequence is TGTGCCAGCCACCTTAGGGCAGGGGGCGGCACAGATACGCAGTATTTT. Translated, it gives CASHLRAGGGTDTQYF.

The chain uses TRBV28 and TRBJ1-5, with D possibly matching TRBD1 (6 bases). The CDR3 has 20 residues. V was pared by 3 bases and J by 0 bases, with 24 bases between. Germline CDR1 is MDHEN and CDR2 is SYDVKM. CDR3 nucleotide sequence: TGTGCCAGCAGTTTCCCTTCGATGGGACACAAGGATTATAGCAATCAGCCCCAGCATTTT. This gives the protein CASSFPSMGHKDYSNQPQHF.

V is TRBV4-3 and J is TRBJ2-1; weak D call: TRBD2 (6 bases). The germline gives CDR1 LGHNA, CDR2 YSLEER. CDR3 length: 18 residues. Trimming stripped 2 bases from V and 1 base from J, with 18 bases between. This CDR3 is CASSQTVARGGSYNEQFF. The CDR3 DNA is TGCGCCAGCAGCCAAACGGTGGCGAGGGGAGGTTCCTACAATGAGCAGTTCTTC.

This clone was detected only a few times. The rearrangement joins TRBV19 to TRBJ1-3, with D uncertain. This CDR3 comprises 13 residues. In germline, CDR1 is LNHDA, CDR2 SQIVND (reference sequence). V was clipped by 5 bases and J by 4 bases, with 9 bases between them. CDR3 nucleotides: TGTGCCAGTAGTCCTAAACAGGGAAACACCATATATTTT. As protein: CASSPKQGNTIYF.

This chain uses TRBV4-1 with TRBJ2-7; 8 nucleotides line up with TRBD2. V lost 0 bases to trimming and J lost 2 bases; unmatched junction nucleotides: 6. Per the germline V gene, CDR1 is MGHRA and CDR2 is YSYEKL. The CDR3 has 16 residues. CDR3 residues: CASSQDRQRGPYEQYF. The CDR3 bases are TGCGCCAGCAGCCAAGATCGCCAGCGGGGGCCCTACGAGCAGTACTTC.

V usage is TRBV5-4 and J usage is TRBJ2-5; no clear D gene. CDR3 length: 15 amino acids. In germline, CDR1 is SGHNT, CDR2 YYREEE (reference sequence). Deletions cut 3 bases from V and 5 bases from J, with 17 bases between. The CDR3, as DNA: TGTGCCAGCAGCTCCGGGTTATTACCCTCGGAGACCCAGTACTTC. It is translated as CASSSGLLPSETQYF.

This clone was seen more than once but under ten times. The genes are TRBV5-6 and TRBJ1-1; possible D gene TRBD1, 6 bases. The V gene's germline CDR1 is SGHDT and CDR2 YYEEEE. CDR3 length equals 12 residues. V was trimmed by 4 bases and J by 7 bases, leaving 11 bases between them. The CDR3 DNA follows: TGTGCCAGCAGCGACGGACAGCTTGAAGCTTTCTTT. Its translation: CASSDGQLEAFF.

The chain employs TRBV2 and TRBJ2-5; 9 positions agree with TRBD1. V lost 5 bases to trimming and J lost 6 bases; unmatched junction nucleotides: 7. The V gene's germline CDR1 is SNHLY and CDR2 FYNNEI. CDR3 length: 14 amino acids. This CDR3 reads CASSSGTGQQTQYF. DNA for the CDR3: TGTGCCAGCAGTTCCGGGACAGGGCAGCAGACCCAGTACTTC.

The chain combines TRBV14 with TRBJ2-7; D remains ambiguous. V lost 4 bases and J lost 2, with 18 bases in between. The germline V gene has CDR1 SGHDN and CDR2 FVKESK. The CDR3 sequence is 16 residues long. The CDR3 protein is CASSPNQSLLPYEQYF. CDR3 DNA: TGTGCCAGCAGCCCTAACCAAAGCTTATTACCCTACGAGCAGTACTTC. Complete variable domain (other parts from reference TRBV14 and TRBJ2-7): EAGVTQFPSHSVIEKGQTVTLRCDPISGHDNLYWYRRVMGKEIKFLLHFVKESKQDESGMPNNRFLAERTGGTYSTLKVQPAELEDSGVYFCASSPNQSLLPYEQYFGPGTRLTVT.

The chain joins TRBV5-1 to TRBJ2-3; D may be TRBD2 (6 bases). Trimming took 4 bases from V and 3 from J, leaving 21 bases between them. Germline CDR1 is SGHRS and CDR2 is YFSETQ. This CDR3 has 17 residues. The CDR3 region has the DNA TGCGCCAGCAGCCCATGCGGGGCTGAAGTGGGTACAGATACGCAGTATTTT. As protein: CASSPCGAEVGTDTQYF.

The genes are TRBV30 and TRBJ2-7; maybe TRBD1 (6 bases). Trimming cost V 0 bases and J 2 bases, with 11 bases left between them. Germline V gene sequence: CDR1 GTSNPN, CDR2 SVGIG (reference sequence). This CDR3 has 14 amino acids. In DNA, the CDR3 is TGTGCCTGGAGTGTGGGACATCACACCTACGAGCAGTACTTC. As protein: CAWSVGHHTYEQYF.

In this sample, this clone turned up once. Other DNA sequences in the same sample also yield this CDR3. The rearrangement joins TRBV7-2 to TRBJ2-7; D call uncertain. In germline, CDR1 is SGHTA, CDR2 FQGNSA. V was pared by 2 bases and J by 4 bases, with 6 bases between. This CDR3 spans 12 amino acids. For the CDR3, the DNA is TGTGCCAGCAGCTTATCCGGGTACGAGCAGTACTTC. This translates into CASSLSGYEQYF. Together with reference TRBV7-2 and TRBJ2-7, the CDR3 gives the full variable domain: GAGVSQSPSNKVTEKGKDVELRCDPISGHTALYWYRQSLGQGLEFLIYFQGNSAPDKSGLPSDRFSAERTGGSVSTLTIQRTQQEDSAVYLCASSLSGYEQYFGPGTRLTVT.

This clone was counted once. The DNA for the CDR3 is TGTGCCAGCAGACACCCCTCGCCGGGGGGGCCGGACTTAACCCACTACAATGAGCAGTTCTTC. Its protein is CASRHPSPGGPDLTHYNEQFF. This chain uses TRBV28 with TRBJ2-1, with TRBD2 matching 8 bases. Germline CDR1 MDHEN, CDR2 SYDVKM. The CDR3 is 21 residues long. Trimming cost V 6 bases and J 3 bases; bases outside gene matches: 25.

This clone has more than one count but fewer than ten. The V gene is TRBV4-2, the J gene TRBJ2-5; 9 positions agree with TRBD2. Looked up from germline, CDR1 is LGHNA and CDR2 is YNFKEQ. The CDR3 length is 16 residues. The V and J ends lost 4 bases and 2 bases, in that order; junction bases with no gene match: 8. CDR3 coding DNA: TGTGCCAGCAGCCCCCAGACTAGCGGAGAACAAGAGACCCAGTACTTC. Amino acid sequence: CASSPQTSGEQETQYF.

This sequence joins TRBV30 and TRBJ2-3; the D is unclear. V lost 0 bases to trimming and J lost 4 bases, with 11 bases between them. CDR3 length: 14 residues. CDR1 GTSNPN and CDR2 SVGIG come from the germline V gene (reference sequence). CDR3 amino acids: CAWSVPAGADTQYF. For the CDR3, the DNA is TGTGCCTGGAGTGTGCCGGCAGGCGCAGATACGCAGTATTTT.

The CDR3 DNA sequence: TGTGCCAGTAGTACCCGACAGGGCCGGGAGACCCAGTACTTC. Its translation: CASSTRQGRETQYF. The chain employs TRBV19 and TRBJ2-5, with 7 bases lining up with TRBD1. Germline V gene sequence: CDR1 LNHDA, CDR2 SQIVND (reference sequence). Trimming at V came to 4 bases and at J to 5 bases, leaving 7 bases not matched to a gene. The CDR3 consists of 14 residues.

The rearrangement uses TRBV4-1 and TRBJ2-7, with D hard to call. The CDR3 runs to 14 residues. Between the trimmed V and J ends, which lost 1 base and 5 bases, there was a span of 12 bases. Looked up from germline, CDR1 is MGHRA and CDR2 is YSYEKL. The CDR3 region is CASSQVEQSDEQYF. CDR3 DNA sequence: TGCGCCAGCAGCCAAGTTGAACAGTCCGACGAGCAGTACTTC.

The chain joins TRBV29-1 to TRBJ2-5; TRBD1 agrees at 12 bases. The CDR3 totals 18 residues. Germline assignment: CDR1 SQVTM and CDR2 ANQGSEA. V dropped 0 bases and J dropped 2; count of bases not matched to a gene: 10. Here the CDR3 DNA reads TGCAGCGTTGAAGATCGGCAAAGGGACAGGGGGCGGCAAGAGACCCAGTACTTC. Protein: CSVEDRQRDRGRQETQYF.

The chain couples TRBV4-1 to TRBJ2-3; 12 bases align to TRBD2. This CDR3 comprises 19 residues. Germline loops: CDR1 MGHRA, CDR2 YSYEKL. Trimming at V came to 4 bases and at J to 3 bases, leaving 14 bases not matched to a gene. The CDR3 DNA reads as TGCGCCAGCAGCCCTGGACTAGCGGGGACCCCGTTGGGGACAGATACGCAGTATTTT. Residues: CASSPGLAGTPLGTDTQYF.

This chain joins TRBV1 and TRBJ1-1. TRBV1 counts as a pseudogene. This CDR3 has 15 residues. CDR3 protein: CTSSLKAAMNTEAFF. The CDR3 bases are TGCACCAGCAGCCTAAAGGCGGCGATGAACACTGAAGCTTTCTTT.

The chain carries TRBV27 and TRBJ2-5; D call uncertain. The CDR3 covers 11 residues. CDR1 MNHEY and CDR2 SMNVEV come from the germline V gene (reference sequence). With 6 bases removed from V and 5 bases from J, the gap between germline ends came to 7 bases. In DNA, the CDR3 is TGTGCCAGCAGCTGTTCCGAGACCCAGTACTTC. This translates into CASSCSETQYF.

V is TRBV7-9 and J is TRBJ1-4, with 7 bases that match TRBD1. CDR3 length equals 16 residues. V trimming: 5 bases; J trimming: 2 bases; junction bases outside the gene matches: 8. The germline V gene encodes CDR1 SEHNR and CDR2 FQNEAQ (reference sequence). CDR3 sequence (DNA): TGTGCCAGCAGCCCTACAGGGGCCCCTACTAATGAAAAACTGTTTTTT. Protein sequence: CASSPTGAPTNEKLFF.

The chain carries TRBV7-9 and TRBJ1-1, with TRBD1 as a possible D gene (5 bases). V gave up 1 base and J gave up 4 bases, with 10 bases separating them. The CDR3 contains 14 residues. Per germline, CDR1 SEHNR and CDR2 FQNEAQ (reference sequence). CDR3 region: CASSLGGWGTEAFF. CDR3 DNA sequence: TGTGCCAGCAGCTTAGGGGGCTGGGGCACTGAAGCTTTCTTT.

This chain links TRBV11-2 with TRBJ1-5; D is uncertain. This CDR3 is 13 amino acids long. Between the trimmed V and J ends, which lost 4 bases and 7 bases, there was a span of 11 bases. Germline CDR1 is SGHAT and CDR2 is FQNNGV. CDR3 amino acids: CASSSAVQQPQHF. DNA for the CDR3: TGTGCCAGCAGCTCAGCGGTACAACAGCCCCAGCATTTT.

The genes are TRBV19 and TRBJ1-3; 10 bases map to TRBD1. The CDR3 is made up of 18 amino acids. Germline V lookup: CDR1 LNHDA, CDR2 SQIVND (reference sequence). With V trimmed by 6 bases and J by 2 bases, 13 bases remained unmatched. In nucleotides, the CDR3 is TGTGCCAGTAGCACGGGACAGGGGTACGTGAGCCCTGGAAACACCATATATTTT. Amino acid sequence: CASSTGQGYVSPGNTIYF.

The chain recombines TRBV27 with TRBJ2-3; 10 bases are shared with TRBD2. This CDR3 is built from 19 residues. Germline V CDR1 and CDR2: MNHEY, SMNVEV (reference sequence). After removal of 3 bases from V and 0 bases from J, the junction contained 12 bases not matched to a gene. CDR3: CASSLGGAGGPTSTDTQYF. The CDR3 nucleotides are TGTGCCAGCAGTTTGGGGGGAGCGGGAGGGCCCACTAGCACAGATACGCAGTATTTT.

Written as DNA, the CDR3 is TGTGCCAGCAGCTTAGAGGTTCGGCGGGAGTCGAACACCGGGGAGCTGTTTTTT. Amino acid sequence: CASSLEVRRESNTGELFF. This chain uses TRBV7-6 with TRBJ2-2; 7 bases agree with TRBD2. V gave up 1 base and J gave up 0 bases; unmatched junction bases: 8. This CDR3 is built from 18 residues. Germline V gene lookup returns CDR1 SGHVS and CDR2 FNYEAQ.

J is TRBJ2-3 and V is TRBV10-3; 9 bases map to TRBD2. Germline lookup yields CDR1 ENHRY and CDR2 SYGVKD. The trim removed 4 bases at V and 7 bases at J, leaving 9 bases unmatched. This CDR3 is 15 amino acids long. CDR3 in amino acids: CAISGLAGDTHTQYF. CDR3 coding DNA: TGTGCCATCAGTGGTTTAGCGGGAGATACCCATACGCAGTATTTT.

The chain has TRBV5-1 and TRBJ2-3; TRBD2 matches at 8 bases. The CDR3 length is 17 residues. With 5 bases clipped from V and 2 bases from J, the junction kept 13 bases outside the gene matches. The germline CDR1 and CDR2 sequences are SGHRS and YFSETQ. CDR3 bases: TGCGCCAGCAGGGGAGCCTCGGGACTAGGCTACACAGATACGCAGTATTTT. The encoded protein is CASRGASGLGYTDTQYF.